The 8 T cell receptor beta chains listed next were all sequenced from one sample in a study of T cells in Graves' hyperthyroidism and ophthalmopathy. The CDR3 regions of TCR beta were amplified from RNA transcripts. HTBI primers were the set used in a first-round RT-PCR of the TCR CDR3. TCRdb passed the multiplex PCR reads through MiXCR, listing each CDR3 protein once. Among 600,000 or so distinct CDR3 sequences listed, about a sixth were seen once. Sample: blood. The receptors originated from a woman aged 30 to 39 with Graves' hyperthyroidism.

This clonotype was counted many times. The rearrangement links TRBV28 to TRBJ1-1; a weak D match, TRBD1 (5 bases). Germline loops: CDR1 MDHEN, CDR2 SYDVKM. The CDR3 loop spans 13 amino acids. V was trimmed by 7 bases and J by 2 bases, leaving 11 bases between them. CDR3 protein: CASNDRLNTEAFF. CDR3 DNA: TGTGCCAGCAACGACAGACTTAACACTGAAGCTTTCTTT. The complete variable domain, with remaining parts taken from reference TRBV28 and TRBJ1-1, reads DVKVTQSSRYLVKRTGEKVFLECVQDMDHENMFWYRQDPGLGLRLIYFSYDVKMKEKGDIPEGYSVSREKKERFSLILESASTNQTSMYLCASNDRLNTEAFFGQGTRLTVV.

This clonotype appeared a few times. The genes are TRBV6-2 or TRBV6-3 and TRBJ2-1, with D unclear. The length of the CDR3 is 12 residues. V lost 1 base and J lost 10, with 8 bases in between. CDR1 MNHEY and CDR2 SVGEGT come from the germline V gene. Here the CDR3 reads CASSYYVKEQFF. In DNA, the CDR3 is TGTGCCAGCAGTTACTACGTGAAGGAGCAGTTCTTC.

This clonotype showed up many times. This sequence joins TRBV6-1 and TRBJ1-1; D gene ambiguous. Germline V gives CDR1 MNHNS, CDR2 SASEGT. The CDR3 sequence is 15 residues long. The V end lost 8 bases, the J end lost 0 bases, and 16 bases lay between the germline ends. CDR3 nucleotide sequence: TGTGCCAGCCTGCCCTCAACACCTATGAACACTGAAGCTTTCTTT. It specifies CASLPSTPMNTEAFF.

CDR3 amino acids: CASSQGHSNYGYTF. In nucleotides, the CDR3 is TGTGCCAGCTCCCAGGGGCATAGTAACTATGGCTACACCTTC. The chain has TRBV7-8 and TRBJ1-2, with a possible D match to TRBD1 (6 bases). The CDR3 totals 14 residues. Trimming pared 8 bases from V and 1 base from J, leaving 14 bases between. The V gene's germline CDR1 is SGHVS and CDR2 FQNEAQ.

This clonotype was seen many times. The CDR3 DNA reads TGCAGCTCCCTCCCCCGGGGGCGGGAGCAGTTCTTC. Translating gives CSSLPRGREQFF. The rearrangement uses TRBV29-1 and TRBJ2-1, with D perhaps matching TRBD1 or TRBD2 (6 bases each). The germline V gene encodes CDR1 SQVTM and CDR2 ANQGSEA. V was pared by 8 bases and J by 10 bases, with 18 bases between. The CDR3 length is 12 residues.

The chain recombines TRBV20-1 with TRBJ1-2, with unresolved D. The ends were cut back, 0 bases at V and 2 bases at J, with 10 bases in the middle. The CDR3 is 14 amino acids. CDR1 and CDR2 from the germline V gene are DFQATT and SNEGSKA (reference sequence). CDR3 loop: CSARDHSRNYGYTF. The DNA for the CDR3 is TGCAGTGCTAGAGATCACAGCAGAAACTATGGCTACACCTTC.

In its sample, this clonotype was seen many times. The chain has TRBV12-3 or TRBV12-4 and TRBJ2-7; 9 nucleotides agree with TRBD2. CDR3 length: 15 residues. V was clipped by 3 bases and J by 4 bases; unmatched bases: 7. The DNA of the CDR3 is TGTGCCAGCAGTTTTTCGAGACTAGCGGCTTACGAGCAGTACTTC. This translates into CASSFSRLAAYEQYF.

This clonotype showed up many times. V gene TRBV20-1 combines with J gene TRBJ2-7; 9 nucleotides line up with TRBD2. V trimming: 0 bases; J trimming: 3 bases; junction bases outside the gene matches: 6. The CDR3 consists of 15 residues. CDR1 DFQATT and CDR2 SNEGSKA come from the germline V gene (reference sequence). The CDR3 sequence is CSARDQTSGNYEQYF. The CDR3 DNA is TGCAGTGCTAGAGATCAGACTAGCGGAAACTACGAGCAGTACTTC.